This T cell receptor beta chain was found in a study of Graves' ophthalmopathy and Graves' hyperthyroidism. At the level of the study: Researchers obtained peripheral blood at initial diagnosis, before any treatment had begun. Study results and limitations: The model predicted progression of ophthalmopathy with a sensitivity of more than 60%, and its specificity was 72% to 85%.

The CDR3 covers 12 residues. V was cut by 0 bases and J by 8 bases, with 10 bases left in between. CDR1 and CDR2 (germline): GTSNPN, SVGIG (reference sequence). From RNA, the CDR3 regions of TCR beta chains were amplified and sequenced. The library came from an HTBI-primed first-round RT-PCR and a second-round multiplex PCR. TCRdb fed the multiplex PCR reads into MiXCR, producing one record per CDR3 protein. The table shows 300,000 to 400,000 distinct CDR3 sequences, with about a sixth occurring only once. This clonotype was seen ten or more times. The antigen is unknown. The sample consisted of peripheral blood. The receptor was isolated from an adult man with Graves' ophthalmopathy. The chain is built from TRBV30 and TRBJ1-2; D is ambiguous. In DNA form, the CDR3 reads TGTGCCTGGAGTGTCCCCAGGAGGGGCTACACCTTC. It translates to CAWSVPRRGYTF. The entire variable domain, with the rest obtained from reference TRBV30 and TRBJ1-2, is as follows: SQTIHQWPATLVQPVGSPLSLECTVEGTSNPNLYWYRQAAGRGLQLLFYSVGIGQISSEVPQNLSASRPQDRQFILSSKKLLLSDSGFYLCAWSVPRRGYTFGSGTRLTVV.